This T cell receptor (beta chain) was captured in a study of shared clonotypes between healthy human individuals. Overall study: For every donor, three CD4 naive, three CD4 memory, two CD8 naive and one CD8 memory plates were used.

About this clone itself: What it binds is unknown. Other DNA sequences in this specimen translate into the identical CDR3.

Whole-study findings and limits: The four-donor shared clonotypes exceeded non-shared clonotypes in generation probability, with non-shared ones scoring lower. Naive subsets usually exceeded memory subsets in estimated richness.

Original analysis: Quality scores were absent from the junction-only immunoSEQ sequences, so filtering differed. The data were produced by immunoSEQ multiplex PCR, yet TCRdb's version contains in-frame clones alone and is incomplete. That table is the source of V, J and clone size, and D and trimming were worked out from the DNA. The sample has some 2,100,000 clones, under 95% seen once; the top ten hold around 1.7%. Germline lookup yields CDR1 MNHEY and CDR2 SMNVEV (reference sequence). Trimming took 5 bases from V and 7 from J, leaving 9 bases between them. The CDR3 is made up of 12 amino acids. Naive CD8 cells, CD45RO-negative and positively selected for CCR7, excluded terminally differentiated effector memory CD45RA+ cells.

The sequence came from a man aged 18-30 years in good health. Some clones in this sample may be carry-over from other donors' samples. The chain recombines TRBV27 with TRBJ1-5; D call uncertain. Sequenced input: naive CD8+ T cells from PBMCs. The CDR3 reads CASSLPGQPQHF. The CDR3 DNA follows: TGTGCCAGCAGTCTTCCAGGCCAGCCCCAGCATTTT.